This T cell receptor (beta chain) originates from a study of blood T cell repertoires in COVID-19. Overall study: The United States, Italy and Spain provided the acute and convalescent COVID-19 samples. PBMCs, B-cell-depleted T cells, or T cells were the source of the cDNA or gDNA that made up the material.

V was trimmed by 6 bases and J by 5 bases, leaving 13 bases between them. There are 14 residues in the CDR3. In germline, CDR1 is SGHVS, CDR2 FQNEAQ. The authors' processing: Amplified reference gene primers provided the basis for estimating nucleated cell counts. Here immunoSEQ multiplex PCR was the method, and the copy in TCRdb shows in-frame clones only, minus some. Clonal size and the V and J genes are those of that table, whereas D and trimming came from the DNA. The sample has about 63,000 clones, around 80% seen once. The sequencing input was peripheral blood. The sequence came from a human donor in a cohort sampled during active COVID-19. The chain carries TRBV7-8 and TRBJ1-4, with a weak D call TRBD1 (6 bases). The CDR3: CASSPQTGNEKLFF. CDR3 in DNA: TGTGCCAGCAGTCCCCAGACAGGCAATGAAAAACTGTTTTTT.